The clone carrying this T cell receptor beta chain appeared once. The antigen is not known. Germline V gene data show CDR1 as MDHEN and CDR2 as SYDVKM. V lost 4 bases to trimming and J lost 7 bases, with 16 bases between them. The CDR3 extends over 15 amino acids. These data originate in a study of persistence of HIV-infected CD4 T cells. Study-level points and caveats: Proviral oligoclonality tracked with TCR oligoclonality within the same sorted cells. Compared with CD3/CD28-stimulated cells, CMV- and Gag-responding cells showed lower TCRbeta richness.

The libraries were made with immunoSEQ version 4 in survey mode. Genomic DNA was diluted to 10 ng/uL, up to roughly 1 ug per sample. Only in-frame clones appear in the TCRdb table, and some are missing; sequencing was by immunoSEQ multiplex PCR. The table shows about 37,000 clones, with around 80% occurring only once. Lysates of CMV-infected fibroblasts at 10 ug/mL stimulated these cells. CD40L/CD69 double-negative CD45RO-high memory CD4+ T cells were collected. Plasma HIV-1 RNA stayed below 50 copies/mL for at least 4 years. The clonotype comes from an adult man with HIV who was CMV-seropositive. This specimen was CD4+ T cells sorted from PBMCs after approximately 18-hour stimulation, taken from a patient who received antiretroviral therapy. The chain carries TRBV28 and TRBJ1-4; D unresolved. The CDR3 reads CASSSRRARSEKLFF. Written as DNA, the CDR3 is TGTGCCAGCAGTTCCCGCCGTGCGAGGAGTGAAAAACTGTTTTTT.